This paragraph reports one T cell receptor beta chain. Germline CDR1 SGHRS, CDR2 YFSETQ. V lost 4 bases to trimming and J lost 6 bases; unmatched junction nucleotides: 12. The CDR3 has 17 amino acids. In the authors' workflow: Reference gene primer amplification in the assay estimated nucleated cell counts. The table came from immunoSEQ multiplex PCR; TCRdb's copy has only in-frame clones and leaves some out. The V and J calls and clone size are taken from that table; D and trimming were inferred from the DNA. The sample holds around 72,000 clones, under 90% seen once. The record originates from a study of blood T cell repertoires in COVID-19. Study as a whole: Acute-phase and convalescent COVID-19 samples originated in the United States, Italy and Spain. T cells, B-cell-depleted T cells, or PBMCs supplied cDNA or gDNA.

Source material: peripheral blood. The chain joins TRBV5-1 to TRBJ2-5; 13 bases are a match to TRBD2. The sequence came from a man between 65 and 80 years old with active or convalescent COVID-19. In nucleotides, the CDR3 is TGCGCCAGCAGCCCGTCCGGGACTAGCGGGATCGGGCAGACCCAGTACTTC. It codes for CASSPSGTSGIGQTQYF.